A single T cell receptor (beta chain) is shown here with its context. The antigen is not known. CDR1 and CDR2 (germline): MDHEN, SYDVKM. The length of the CDR3 is 16 residues. The V gene lost 1 base and the J gene lost 4 bases, with 13 bases spanning the gap. Quantitative 5'-RACE with molecular barcodes was used to make the TCR beta libraries. TCRdb re-derived calls from the 5' RACE reads in MiXCR, one entry per CDR3 protein. The sample lists roughly 370,000 distinct CDR3 sequences; 20% to 25% were seen once. This entry belongs to a study of CD8 T cells in ankylosing spondylitis. Findings of the study overall: Relatively scarce in peripheral blood, disease-linked clones were CD8+. Prior literature has documented some motif variants in synovial fluid and blood from reactive arthritis. It appeared that ankylosing spondylitis blood was characterized by a TCR beta motif of roughly 8 highly homologous variants.

Sequences were obtained from blood, either unsorted or a sorted T cell fraction (not recorded which). The V call is TRBV28, the J call TRBJ2-2, with D tentatively TRBD2 (6 bases). This receptor was identified in a male donor with ankylosing spondylitis. The CDR3 DNA reads TGTGCCAGCAGTTTATTGCGACTAGTTGGCACCGGGGAGCTGTTTTTT. Its protein product is CASSLLRLVGTGELFF.